This TCR beta chain was sequenced in a study of blood T cell repertoires in COVID-19. As for the study in general: Sources were T cells, B-cell-depleted T cells, or PBMCs; the material itself was cDNA or gDNA.

TCRdb's table, derived via immunoSEQ multiplex PCR, lists solely in-frame clones and lacks some. The sample holds hundreds of thousands of clones, 65% to 90% seen once. The CDR3 runs 15 residues. From germline, CDR1 is MNHEY and CDR2 SVGAGI. The V gene lost 6 bases and the J gene lost 0 bases, with 13 bases spanning the gap. Symptom resolution, clearance, or two negative PCRs marked donors in Cohort 3 as recovered. The V call is TRBV6-5, the J call TRBJ2-3; TRBD2 is a possible D gene (6 bases). Source material: PBMCs or T cells enriched from blood (not recorded which). This TCR came from a man aged 25-40 years who had recovered from COVID-19. This CDR3 is CASSLGGGSTDTQYF. The DNA of the CDR3 is TGTGCCAGCAGCCTCGGTGGGGGGAGCACAGATACGCAGTATTTT.